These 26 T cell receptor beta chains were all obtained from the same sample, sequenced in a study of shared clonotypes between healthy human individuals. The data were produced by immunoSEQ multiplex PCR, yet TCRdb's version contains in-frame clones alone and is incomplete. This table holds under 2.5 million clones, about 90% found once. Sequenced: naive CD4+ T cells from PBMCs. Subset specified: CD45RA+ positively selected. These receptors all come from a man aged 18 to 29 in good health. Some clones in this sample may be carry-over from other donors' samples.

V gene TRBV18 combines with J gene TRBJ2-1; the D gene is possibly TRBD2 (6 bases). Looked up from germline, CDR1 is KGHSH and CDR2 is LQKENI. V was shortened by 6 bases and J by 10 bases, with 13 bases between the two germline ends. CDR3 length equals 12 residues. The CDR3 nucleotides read TGTGCCAGCTCGTCAGGACGGGGGGAGCAGTTCTTC. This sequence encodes CASSSGRGEQFF.

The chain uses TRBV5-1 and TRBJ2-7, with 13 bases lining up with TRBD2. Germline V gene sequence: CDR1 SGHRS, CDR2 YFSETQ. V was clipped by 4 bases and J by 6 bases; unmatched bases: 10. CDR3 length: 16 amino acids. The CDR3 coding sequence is TGCGCCAGCAGCCTGCCTGGGACTAGCGGGGTCTCCGAGCAGTACTTC. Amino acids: CASSLPGTSGVSEQYF.

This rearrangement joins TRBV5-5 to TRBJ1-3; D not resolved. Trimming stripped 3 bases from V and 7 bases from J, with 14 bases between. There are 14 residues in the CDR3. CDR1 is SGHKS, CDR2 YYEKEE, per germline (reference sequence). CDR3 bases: TGTGCCAGCAGCTCCTTTTCTGGGCGGAACACCATATATTTT. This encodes CASSSFSGRNTIYF.

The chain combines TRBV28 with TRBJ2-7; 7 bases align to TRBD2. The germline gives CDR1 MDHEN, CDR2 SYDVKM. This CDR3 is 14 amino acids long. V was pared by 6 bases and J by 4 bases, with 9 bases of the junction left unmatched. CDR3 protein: CASRMGGSRYEQYF. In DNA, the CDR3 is TGTGCCAGCAGGATGGGCGGGAGCCGATACGAGCAGTACTTC.

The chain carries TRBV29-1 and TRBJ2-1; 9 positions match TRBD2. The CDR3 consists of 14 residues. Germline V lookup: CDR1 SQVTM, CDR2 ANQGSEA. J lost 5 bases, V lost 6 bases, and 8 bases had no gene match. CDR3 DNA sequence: TGCAGCGTACAAAGACTAGCGGAGGACAATGAGCAGTTCTTC. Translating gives CSVQRLAEDNEQFF.

The CDR3 loop is CASSHTGGSFHEQFF. The CDR3 DNA sequence: TGTGCCAGCAGCCACACTGGCGGGAGCTTCCACGAGCAGTTCTTC. The chain links TRBV11-3 to TRBJ2-1; 7 bases are a match to TRBD2. The V and J ends lost 5 bases and 10 bases, in that order; junction bases with no gene match: 14. The CDR3 contains 15 residues. CDR1 SGHNT and CDR2 YENEEA come from the germline V gene.

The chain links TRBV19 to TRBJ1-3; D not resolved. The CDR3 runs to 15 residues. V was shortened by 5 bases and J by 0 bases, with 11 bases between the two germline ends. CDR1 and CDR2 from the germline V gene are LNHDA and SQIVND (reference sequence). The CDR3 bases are TGTGCCAGTAGTGTAACTTCGAGCTCTGGAAACACCATATATTTT. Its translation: CASSVTSSSGNTIYF.

This CDR3 reads CATQGDTHNEQFF. The DNA for the CDR3 is TGTGCTACGCAGGGAGACACTCACAATGAGCAGTTCTTC. This chain links TRBV2 with TRBJ2-1; tentatively, D is TRBD1 or TRBD2 (5 bases each). Germline loops: CDR1 SNHLY, CDR2 FYNNEI. The CDR3 sequence is 13 residues long.

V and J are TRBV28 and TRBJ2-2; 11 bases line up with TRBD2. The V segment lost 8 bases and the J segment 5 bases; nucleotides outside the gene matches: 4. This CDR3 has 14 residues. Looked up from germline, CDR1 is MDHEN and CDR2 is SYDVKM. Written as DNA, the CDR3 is TGTGCCAGCGTAGCGGGAGGGGTAACCGGGGAGCTGTTTTTT. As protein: CASVAGGVTGELFF.

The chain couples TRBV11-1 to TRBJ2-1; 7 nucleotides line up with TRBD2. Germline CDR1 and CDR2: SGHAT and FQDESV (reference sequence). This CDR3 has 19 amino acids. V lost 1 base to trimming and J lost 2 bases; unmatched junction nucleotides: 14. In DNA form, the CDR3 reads TGTGCCAGCAGCTTAGTCGGGTACGGGAGGACCACCCCCTACAATGAGCAGTTCTTC. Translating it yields CASSLVGYGRTTPYNEQFF.

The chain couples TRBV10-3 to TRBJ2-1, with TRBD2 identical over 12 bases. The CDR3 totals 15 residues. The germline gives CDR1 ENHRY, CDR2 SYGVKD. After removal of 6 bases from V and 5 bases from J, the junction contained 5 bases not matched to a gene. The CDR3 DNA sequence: TGTGCCATCAGGCCGCGACTAGCGGGAGACAATGAGCAGTTCTTC. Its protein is CAIRPRLAGDNEQFF.

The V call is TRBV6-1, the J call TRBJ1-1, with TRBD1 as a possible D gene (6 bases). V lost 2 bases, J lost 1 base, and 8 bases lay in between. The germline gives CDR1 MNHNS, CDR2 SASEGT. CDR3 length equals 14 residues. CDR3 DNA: TGTGCCAGCAGTGAAAGGGGACAGAACACTGAAGCTTTCTTT. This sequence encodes CASSERGQNTEAFF.

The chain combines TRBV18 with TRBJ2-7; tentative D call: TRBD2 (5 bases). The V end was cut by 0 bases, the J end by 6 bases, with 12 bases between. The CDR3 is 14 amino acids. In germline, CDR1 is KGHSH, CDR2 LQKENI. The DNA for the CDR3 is TGTGCCAGCTCACCACCCGAGACCCGGGGCGAGCAGTACTTC. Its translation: CASSPPETRGEQYF.

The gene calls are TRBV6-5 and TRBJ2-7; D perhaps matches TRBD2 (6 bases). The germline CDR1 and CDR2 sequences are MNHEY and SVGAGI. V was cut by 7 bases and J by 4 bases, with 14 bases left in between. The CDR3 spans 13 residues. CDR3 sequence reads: CASTPPSGYEQYF. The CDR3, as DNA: TGTGCCAGCACTCCTCCCAGCGGGTACGAGCAGTACTTC.

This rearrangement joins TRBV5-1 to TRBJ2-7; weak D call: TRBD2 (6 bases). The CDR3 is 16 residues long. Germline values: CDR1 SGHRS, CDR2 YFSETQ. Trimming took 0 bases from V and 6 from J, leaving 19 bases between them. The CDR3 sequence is CASSLDGEKGGLEQYF. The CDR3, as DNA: TGCGCCAGCAGCTTGGACGGTGAAAAGGGAGGCCTCGAGCAGTACTTC.

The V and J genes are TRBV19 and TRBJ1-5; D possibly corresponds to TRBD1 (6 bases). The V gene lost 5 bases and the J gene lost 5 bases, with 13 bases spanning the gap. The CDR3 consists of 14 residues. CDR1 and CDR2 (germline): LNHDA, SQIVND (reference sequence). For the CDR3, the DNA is TGTGCCAGTAGTTCGGGACAATCGCATCAGCCCCAGCATTTT. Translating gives CASSSGQSHQPQHF.

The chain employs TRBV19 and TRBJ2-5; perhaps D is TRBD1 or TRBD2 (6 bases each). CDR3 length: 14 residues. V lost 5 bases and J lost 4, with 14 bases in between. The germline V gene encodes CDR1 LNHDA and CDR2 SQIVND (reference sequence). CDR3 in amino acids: CASSLRDTVETQYF. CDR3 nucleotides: TGTGCCAGTAGTCTGCGGGACACGGTAGAGACCCAGTACTTC.

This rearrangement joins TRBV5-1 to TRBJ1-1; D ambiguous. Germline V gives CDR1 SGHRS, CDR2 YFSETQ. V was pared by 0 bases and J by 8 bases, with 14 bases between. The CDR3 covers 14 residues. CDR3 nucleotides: TGCGCCAGCAGCTTGGGTCTCAGCAGCCTAGAAGCTTTCTTT. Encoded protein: CASSLGLSSLEAFF.

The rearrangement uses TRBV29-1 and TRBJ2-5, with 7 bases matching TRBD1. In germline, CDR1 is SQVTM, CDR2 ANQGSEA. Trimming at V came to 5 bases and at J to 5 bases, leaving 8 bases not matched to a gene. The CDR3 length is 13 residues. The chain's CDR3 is CSVQTGWRETQYF. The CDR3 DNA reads TGCAGCGTTCAGACAGGGTGGCGGGAGACCCAGTACTTC. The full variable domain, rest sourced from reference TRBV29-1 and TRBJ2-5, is SAVISQKPSRDICQRGTSLTIQCQVDSQVTMMFWYRQQPGQSLTLIATANQGSEATYESGFVIDKFPISRPNLTFSTLTVSNMSPEDSSIYLCSVQTGWRETQYFGPGTRLLVL.

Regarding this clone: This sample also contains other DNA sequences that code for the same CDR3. The CDR3 spells CASRGEGYNQPQHF. The CDR3 DNA sequence: TGTGCCAGCCGAGGGGAAGGTTACAATCAGCCCCAGCATTTT. This chain joins TRBV28 and TRBJ1-5; possibly TRBD1 for D (5 bases). In germline, CDR1 is MDHEN, CDR2 SYDVKM. V gave up 8 bases and J gave up 3 bases, with 14 bases separating them. CDR3 length: 14 amino acids.

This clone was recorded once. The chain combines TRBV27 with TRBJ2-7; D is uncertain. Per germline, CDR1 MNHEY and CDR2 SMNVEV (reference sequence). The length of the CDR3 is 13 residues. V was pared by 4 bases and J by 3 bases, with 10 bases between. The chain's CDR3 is CASSSRLNYEQYF. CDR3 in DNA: TGTGCCAGCAGTTCGAGGCTAAACTACGAGCAGTACTTC.

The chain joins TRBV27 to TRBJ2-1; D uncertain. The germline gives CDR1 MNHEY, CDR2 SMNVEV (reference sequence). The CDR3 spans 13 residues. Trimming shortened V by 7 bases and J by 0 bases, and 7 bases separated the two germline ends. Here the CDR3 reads CASTPGSYNEQFF. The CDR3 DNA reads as TGTGCCAGCACCCCAGGCTCCTACAATGAGCAGTTCTTC.

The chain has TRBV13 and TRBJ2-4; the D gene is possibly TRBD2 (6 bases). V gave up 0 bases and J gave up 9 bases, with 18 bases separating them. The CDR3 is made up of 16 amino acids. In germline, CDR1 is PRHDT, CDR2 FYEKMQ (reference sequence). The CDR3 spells CASSLGPGGGTSIQYF. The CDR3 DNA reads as TGTGCCAGCAGCTTAGGTCCCGGGGGAGGAACAAGCATTCAGTACTTC.

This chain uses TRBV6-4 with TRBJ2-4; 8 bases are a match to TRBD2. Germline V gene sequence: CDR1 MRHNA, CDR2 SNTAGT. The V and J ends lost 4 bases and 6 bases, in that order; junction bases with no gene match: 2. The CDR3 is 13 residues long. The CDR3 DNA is TGTGCCAGCAGTGGACTAGCGCCAAACATTCAGTACTTC. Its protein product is CASSGLAPNIQYF.

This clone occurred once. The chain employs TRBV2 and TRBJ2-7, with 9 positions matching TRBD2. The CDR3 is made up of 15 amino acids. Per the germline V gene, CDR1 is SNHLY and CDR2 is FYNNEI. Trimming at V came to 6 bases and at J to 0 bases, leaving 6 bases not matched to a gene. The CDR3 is CASSSAGGGSYEQYF. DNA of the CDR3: TGTGCCAGCAGCTCCGCGGGGGGGGGCTCCTACGAGCAGTACTTC. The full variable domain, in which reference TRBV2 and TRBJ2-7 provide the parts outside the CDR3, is EPEVTQTPSHQVTQMGQEVILRCVPISNHLYFYWYRQILGQKVEFLVSFYNNEISEKSEIFDDQFSVERPDGSNFTLKIRSTKLEDSAMYFCASSSAGGGSYEQYFGPGTRLTVT.

The CDR3 nucleotides are TGTGCCAGCTCACACAGGGATGGCACAGATACGCAGTATTTT. This gives the protein CASSHRDGTDTQYF. This chain uses TRBV18 with TRBJ2-3; D may be TRBD1 (6 bases). Per germline, CDR1 KGHSH and CDR2 LQKENI. Trimming took 4 bases from V and 1 from J, leaving 9 bases between them. The CDR3 consists of 14 residues.